This is a list of T cell receptor beta chains from one sample in a study of CXCR3-negative and CXCR3-positive naive CD8 T cells. TCRdb re-called the 5' RACE reads; one entry per CDR3 protein, DNA not given. This sample's table has approximately 48,000 distinct CDR3 sequences. The specimen was naive CXCR3+ CD8+ T cells from blood. The origin of the receptors is a human donor in good health. Some clones in this sample may be carry-over from other donors' samples. Both conserved end residues are part of each CDR3. The order of the fields is J gene, V gene, CDR3 protein.

>TRBJ2-5|TRBV29-1
CSAWDIQETQYF
>TRBJ2-5|TRBV7-8
CASILKETQYF
>TRBJ2-3|TRBV6-6
CASSYSDTDTQYF
>TRBJ2-1|TRBV7-9
CASSPRDRGNNEQFF
>TRBJ2-1|TRBV19
CASSLTPLTGGGDNEQFF
>TRBJ2-3|TRBV28
CASSFLFPGTQYF
>TRBJ1-5|TRBV2
CASSERPQGAGQPQHF
>TRBJ2-6|TRBV12-3/TRBV12-4
CASSFPSGANVLTF
>TRBJ2-7|TRBV19
CASSIQGGYEQYF
>TRBJ2-7|TRBV9
CASSVEFGTGLYEQYF
>TRBJ1-1|TRBV12-5
CASGLVQGGTAEAFF
>TRBJ2-7|TRBV12-3/TRBV12-4
CASIGLDSYEQYF
>TRBJ1-1|TRBV12-3/TRBV12-4
CASSPRQGLTEAFF
>TRBJ1-1|TRBV7-9
CASSLEEGPEAFF
>TRBJ2-7|TRBV10-3
CAIRRDRQNSYEQYF
>TRBJ2-3|TRBV7-9
CASSLAGFALEALQYF